This entry features one T cell receptor (beta chain) sequence. This record comes from a study of CD8+CD57+ T cells in acquired aplastic anemia. The CDR3 runs 18 residues. J was trimmed by 4 bases and V by 4 bases; bases with no gene match: 13. CDR1 is KGHDR and CDR2 is SFDVKD in the germline V gene. TCR beta VDJ and CDR3 profiles were obtained from a genomic DNA template. One entry per CDR3 protein results from TCRdb running MiXCR on the reads. The sample lists a few hundred thousand distinct CDR3 sequences; around 63% were seen once. The TCR comes from a human donor in good health. V usage is TRBV24-1 and J usage is TRBJ2-7, with TRBD2 identical over 12 bases. Sequenced input: sorted CD4+, CD8+, or CD8+CD57+ T cells (not recorded which) from PBMCs. CDR3 sequence: CATSERAWTSGIGYEQYF. The CDR3 bases are TGTGCCACCAGTGAACGAGCCTGGACTAGCGGGATTGGATACGAGCAGTACTTC.